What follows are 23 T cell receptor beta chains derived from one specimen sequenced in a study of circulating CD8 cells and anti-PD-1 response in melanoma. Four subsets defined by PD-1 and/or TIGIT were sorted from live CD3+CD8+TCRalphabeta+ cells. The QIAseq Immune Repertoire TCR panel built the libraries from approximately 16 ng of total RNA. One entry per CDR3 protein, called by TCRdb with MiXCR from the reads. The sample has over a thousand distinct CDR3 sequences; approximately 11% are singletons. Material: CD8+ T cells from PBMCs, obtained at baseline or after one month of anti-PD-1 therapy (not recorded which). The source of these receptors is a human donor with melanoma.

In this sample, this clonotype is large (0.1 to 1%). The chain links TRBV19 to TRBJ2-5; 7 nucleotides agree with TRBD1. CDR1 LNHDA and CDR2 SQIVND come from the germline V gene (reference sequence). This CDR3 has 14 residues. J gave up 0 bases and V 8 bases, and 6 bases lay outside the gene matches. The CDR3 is CASRTGPYQETQYF. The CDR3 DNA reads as TGTGCCAGTCGGACAGGACCGTACCAAGAGACCCAGTACTTC.

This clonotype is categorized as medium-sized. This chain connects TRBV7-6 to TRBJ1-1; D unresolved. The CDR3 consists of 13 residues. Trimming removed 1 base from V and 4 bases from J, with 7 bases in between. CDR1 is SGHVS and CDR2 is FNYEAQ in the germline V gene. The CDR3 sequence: CASSLGEVTEAFF. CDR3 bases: TGTGCCAGCAGCTTAGGGGAGGTCACTGAAGCTTTCTTT.

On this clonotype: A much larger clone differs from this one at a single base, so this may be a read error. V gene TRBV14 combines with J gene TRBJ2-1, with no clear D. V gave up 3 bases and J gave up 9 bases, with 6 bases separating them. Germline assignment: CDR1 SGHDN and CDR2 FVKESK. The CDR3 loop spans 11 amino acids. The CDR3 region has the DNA TGTGCCAGCAGCCAGGGTAGTGAGCAGTTCTTC. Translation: CASSQGSEQFF.

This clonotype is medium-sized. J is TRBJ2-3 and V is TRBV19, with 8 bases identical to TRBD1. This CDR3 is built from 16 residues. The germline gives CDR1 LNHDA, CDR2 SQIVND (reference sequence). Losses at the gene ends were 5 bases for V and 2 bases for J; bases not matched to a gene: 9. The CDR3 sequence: CASSAQDRVYTDTQYF. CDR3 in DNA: TGTGCCAGTAGTGCCCAGGACAGGGTGTACACAGATACGCAGTATTTT.

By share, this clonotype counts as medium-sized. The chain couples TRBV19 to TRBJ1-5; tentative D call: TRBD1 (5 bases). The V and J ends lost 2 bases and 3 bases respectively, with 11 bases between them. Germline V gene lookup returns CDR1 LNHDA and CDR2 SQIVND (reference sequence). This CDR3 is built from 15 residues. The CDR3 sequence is CASSITGPINQPQHF. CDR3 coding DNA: TGTGCCAGTAGTATAACGGGACCGATCAATCAGCCCCAGCATTTT.

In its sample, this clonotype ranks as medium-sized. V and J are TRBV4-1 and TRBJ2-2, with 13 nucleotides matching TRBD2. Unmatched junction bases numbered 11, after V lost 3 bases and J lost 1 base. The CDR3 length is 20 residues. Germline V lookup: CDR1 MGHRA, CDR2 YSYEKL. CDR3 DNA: TGCGCCAGCAGCCATGTGAACCTCAGGACTAGCGGGGGGAACACCGGGGAGCTGTTTTTT. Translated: CASSHVNLRTSGGNTGELFF.

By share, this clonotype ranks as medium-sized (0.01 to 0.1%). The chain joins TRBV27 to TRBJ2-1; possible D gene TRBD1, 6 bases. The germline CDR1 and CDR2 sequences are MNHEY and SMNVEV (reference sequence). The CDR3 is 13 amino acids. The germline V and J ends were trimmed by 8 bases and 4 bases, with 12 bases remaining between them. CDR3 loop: CASALGAYNEQFF. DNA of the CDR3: TGTGCCAGCGCACTGGGGGCTTACAATGAGCAGTTCTTC.

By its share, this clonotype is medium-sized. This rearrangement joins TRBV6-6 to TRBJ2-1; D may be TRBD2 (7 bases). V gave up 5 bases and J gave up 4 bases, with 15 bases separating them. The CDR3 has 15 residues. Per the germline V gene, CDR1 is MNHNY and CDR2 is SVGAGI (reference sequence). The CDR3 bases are TGTGCCAGCAGTCCGACGGGGGGCCAATACAATGAGCAGTTCTTC. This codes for CASSPTGGQYNEQFF.

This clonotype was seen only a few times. CDR3 in amino acids: CAWSARGLYEQYF. CDR3 nucleotides: TGTGCCTGGAGCGCCCGGGGCCTCTACGAGCAGTACTTC. The V and J genes are TRBV30 and TRBJ2-7, with D perhaps being TRBD1 or TRBD2 (5 bases each). The CDR3 consists of 13 residues. In germline, CDR1 is GTSNPN, CDR2 SVGIG (reference sequence). The ends were cut back, 3 bases at V and 3 bases at J, with 12 bases in the middle.

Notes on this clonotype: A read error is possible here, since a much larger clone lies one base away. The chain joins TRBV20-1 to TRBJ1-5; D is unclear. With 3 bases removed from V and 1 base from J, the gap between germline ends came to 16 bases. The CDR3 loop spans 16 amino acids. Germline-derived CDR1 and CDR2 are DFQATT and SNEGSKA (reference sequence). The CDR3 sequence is CSARDSAEMSNQPQHF. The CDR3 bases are TGCAGTGCTAGGGATTCGGCAGAGATGAGCAATCAGCCCCAGCATTTT.

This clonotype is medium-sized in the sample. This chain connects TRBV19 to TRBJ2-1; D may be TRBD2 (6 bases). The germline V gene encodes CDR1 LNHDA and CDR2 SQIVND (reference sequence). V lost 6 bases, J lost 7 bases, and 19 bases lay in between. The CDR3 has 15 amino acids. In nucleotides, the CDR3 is TGTGCCAGTAGCCTTCTAGCTGGGAGGTTTAATGAGCAGTTCTTC. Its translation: CASSLLAGRFNEQFF.

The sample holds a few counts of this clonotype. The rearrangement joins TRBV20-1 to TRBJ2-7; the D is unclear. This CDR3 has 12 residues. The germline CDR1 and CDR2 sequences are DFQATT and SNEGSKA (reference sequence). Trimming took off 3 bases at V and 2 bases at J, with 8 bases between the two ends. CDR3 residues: CSASEETYEQYF. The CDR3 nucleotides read TGCAGTGCTAGTGAGGAGACCTACGAGCAGTACTTC.

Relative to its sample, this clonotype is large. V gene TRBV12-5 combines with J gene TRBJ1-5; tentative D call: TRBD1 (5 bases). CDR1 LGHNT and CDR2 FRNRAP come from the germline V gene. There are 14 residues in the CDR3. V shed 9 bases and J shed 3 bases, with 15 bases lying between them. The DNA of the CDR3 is TGTGCTAGCCTATTTAGACAGTTCAATCAGCCCCAGCATTTT. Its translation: CASLFRQFNQPQHF.

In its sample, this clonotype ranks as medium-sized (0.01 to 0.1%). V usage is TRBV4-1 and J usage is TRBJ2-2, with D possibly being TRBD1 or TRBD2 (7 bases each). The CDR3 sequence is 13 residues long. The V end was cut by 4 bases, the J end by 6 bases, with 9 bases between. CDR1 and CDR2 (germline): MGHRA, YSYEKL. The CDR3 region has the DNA TGCGCCAGCAGCCCAGGGGGGGCCGGGGAGCTGTTTTTT. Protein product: CASSPGGAGELFF.

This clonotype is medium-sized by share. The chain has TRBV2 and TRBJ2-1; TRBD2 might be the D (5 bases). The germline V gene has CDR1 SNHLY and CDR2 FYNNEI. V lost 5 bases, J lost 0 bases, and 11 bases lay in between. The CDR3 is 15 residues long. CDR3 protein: CASSLSVDSYNEQFF. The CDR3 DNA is TGTGCCAGCAGTCTTAGCGTAGACTCCTACAATGAGCAGTTCTTC.

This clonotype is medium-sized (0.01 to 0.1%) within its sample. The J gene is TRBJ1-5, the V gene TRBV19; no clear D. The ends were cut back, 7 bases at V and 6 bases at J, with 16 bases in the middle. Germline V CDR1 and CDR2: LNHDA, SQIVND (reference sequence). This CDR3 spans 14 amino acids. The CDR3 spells CASNPLGLGQPQHF. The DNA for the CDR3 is TGTGCCAGTAACCCGTTAGGGCTCGGTCAGCCCCAGCATTTT.

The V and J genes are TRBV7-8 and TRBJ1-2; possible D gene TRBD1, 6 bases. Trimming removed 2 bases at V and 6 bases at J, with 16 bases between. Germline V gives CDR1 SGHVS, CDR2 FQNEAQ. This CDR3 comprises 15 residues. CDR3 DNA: TGTGCCAGCAGCTTACTACAGGGCCCATCGCATGGCTACACCTTC. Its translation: CASSLLQGPSHGYTF.

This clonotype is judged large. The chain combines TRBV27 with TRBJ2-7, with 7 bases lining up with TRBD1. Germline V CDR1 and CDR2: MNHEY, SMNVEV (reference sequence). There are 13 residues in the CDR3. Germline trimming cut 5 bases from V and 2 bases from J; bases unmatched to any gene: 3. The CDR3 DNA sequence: TGTGCCAGCAGTCACGGGACAGCCTACGAGCAGTACTTC. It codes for CASSHGTAYEQYF.

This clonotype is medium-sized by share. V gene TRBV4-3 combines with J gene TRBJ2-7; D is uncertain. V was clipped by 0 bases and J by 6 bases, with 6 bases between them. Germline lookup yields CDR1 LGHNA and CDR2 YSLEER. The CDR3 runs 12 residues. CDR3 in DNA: TGCGCCAGCAGCCAAGATCGGACCGAGCAGTACTTC. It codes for CASSQDRTEQYF.

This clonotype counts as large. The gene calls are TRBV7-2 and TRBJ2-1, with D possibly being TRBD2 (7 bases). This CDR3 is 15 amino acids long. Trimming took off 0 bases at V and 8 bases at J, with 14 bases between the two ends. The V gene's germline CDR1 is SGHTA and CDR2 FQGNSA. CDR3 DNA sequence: TGTGCCAGCAGCTTAGCGGGGGGGGCCGTCGATGAGCAGTTCTTC. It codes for CASSLAGGAVDEQFF.

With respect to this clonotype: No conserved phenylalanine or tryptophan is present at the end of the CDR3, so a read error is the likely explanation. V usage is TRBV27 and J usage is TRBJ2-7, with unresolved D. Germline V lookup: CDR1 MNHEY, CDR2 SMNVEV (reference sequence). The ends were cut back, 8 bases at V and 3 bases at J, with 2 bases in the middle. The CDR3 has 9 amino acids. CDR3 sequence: CASGYEQYL. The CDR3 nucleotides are TGTGCCAGCGGCTACGAGCAGTACCTC.

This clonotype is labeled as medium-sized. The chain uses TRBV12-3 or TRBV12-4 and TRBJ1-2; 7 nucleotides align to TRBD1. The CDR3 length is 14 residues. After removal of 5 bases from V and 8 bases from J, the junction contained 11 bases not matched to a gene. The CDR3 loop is CASSHTGTVEGYTF. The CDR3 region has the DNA TGTGCCAGCAGTCATACCGGGACAGTCGAAGGCTACACCTTC.

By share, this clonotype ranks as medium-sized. The CDR3 sequence is CASSAMSTRAYEQYF. CDR3 nucleotides: TGTGCCAGCAGCGCCATGTCTACCAGGGCCTACGAGCAGTACTTC. The chain links TRBV14 to TRBJ2-7, with a tentative D call TRBD1 (5 bases). The V gene's germline CDR1 is SGHDN and CDR2 FVKESK. V lost 5 bases to trimming and J lost 2 bases, with 16 bases between them. The CDR3 contains 15 residues.